Each of the 27 T cell receptor beta chains below was sequenced from the same sample in a study of OX40 agonist ivuxolimab in advanced cancers. Libraries were prepared by immunoSEQ multiplex PCR; TCRdb keeps only in-frame clonotypes and omits some of them. Among 35,000 to 45,000 clones listed, roughly four fifths were seen once. The sample here was CD4+ or CD8+ T cells sorted from blood, taken in a trial of the OX40 agonist ivuxolimab. These receptors were taken from an adult with an advanced solid tumor such as melanoma, head and neck, liver or kidney cancer.

This clone was counted only a few times. This chain joins TRBV7-9 and TRBJ2-2; D ambiguous. CDR1 and CDR2 from the germline V gene are SEHNR and FQNEAQ (reference sequence). The CDR3 has 15 residues. V lost 11 bases, J lost 5 bases, and 21 bases lay in between. CDR3 protein: CAAQTQPAGTGELFF. DNA for the CDR3: TGTGCCGCCCAGACTCAACCTGCTGGAACCGGGGAGCTGTTTTTT.

The V gene is TRBV7-6, the J gene TRBJ1-1; TRBD1 matches at 7 bases. Trimming cost V 5 bases and J 6 bases; bases outside gene matches: 9. The CDR3 is 14 residues long. The V gene's germline CDR1 is SGHVS and CDR2 FNYEAQ. CDR3 in DNA: TGTGCCAGCAGCCTTTCAGGGGGGGCGTCTGAAGCTTTCTTT. Translation: CASSLSGGASEAFF.

The V gene is TRBV19, the J gene TRBJ1-3, with D possibly TRBD1 on 5 matching bases. Trimming pared 7 bases from V and 3 bases from J, leaving 13 bases between. CDR1 and CDR2 (germline): LNHDA, SQIVND (reference sequence). The CDR3 sequence is 14 residues long. CDR3 sequence (DNA): TGTGCCAGTACCGATCCAGGGATTGGAAACACCATATATTTT. It specifies CASTDPGIGNTIYF.

This clone has more than one count but fewer than ten. Distinct nucleotide sequences in the sample also encode this CDR3. This chain uses TRBV4-1 with TRBJ2-3; TRBD2 matches 9 bases. CDR1 MGHRA and CDR2 YSYEKL come from the germline V gene. The CDR3 covers 16 residues. The trim removed 5 bases at V and 6 bases at J, leaving 12 bases unmatched. Here the CDR3 DNA reads TGCGCCAGCAGCTCAAGCGGCGGGGGGGCGTTGGATACGCAGTATTTT. Residues: CASSSSGGGALDTQYF.

This chain joins TRBV19 and TRBJ2-1; D perhaps matches TRBD2 (6 bases). Germline loops: CDR1 LNHDA, CDR2 SQIVND (reference sequence). This CDR3 is 16 amino acids long. V lost 1 base, J lost 2 bases, and 12 bases lay in between. The CDR3, as DNA: TGTGCCAGTAGTATAGGGCCTAGCGAGGCCTACAATGAGCAGTTCTTC. Protein sequence: CASSIGPSEAYNEQFF.

V usage is TRBV2 and J usage is TRBJ2-7; no reliable D call. This CDR3 region has 13 residues. Germline V lookup: CDR1 SNHLY, CDR2 FYNNEI. Between the trimmed V and J ends, which lost 6 bases and 1 base, there was a span of 10 bases. The CDR3: CASRKASSYEQYF. Here the CDR3 DNA reads TGTGCCAGCAGGAAAGCCTCTTCCTACGAGCAGTACTTC.

For the CDR3, the DNA is TGTGCCAGCATATCACACCGGGGTTGCAGGAGCTACACCTTC. Encoded protein: CASISHRGCRSYTF. The chain couples TRBV21-1 to TRBJ1-2. TRBV21-1 corresponds to a pseudogene. This CDR3 is built from 14 residues.

The chain couples TRBV27 to TRBJ2-7; 11 nucleotides match TRBD2. Germline assignment: CDR1 MNHEY and CDR2 SMNVEV (reference sequence). The V segment lost 6 bases and the J segment 4 bases; nucleotides outside the gene matches: 5. CDR3 length: 14 amino acids. CDR3 nucleotide sequence: TGTGCCAGCAGCGGACTAGCGGGCGGGTACGAGCAGTACTTC. It yields the protein CASSGLAGGYEQYF.

The rearrangement joins TRBV5-1 to TRBJ1-2; tentatively, D is TRBD1 (6 bases). Germline lookup yields CDR1 SGHRS and CDR2 YFSETQ. V lost 4 bases and J 7 bases, leaving 14 bases between the germline ends. The CDR3 is 13 residues long. CDR3 coding DNA: TGCGCCAGCAGCCAGGGGACGGGCGGTGGCTACACCTTC. Its protein is CASSQGTGGGYTF. Together with reference TRBV5-1 and TRBJ1-2, the CDR3 gives the full variable domain: KAGVTQTPRYLIKTRGQQVTLSCSPISGHRSVSWYQQTPGQGLQFLFEYFSETQRNKGNFPGRFSGRQFSNSRSEMNVSTLELGDSALYLCASSQGTGGGYTFGSGTRLTVV.

The chain employs TRBV15 and TRBJ2-7; 7 bases are a match to TRBD1. The CDR3 sequence is 15 residues long. Trimming at V came to 4 bases and at J to 3 bases, leaving 9 bases not matched to a gene. CDR1 is LNHNV and CDR2 is YYDKDF in the germline V gene (reference sequence). DNA of the CDR3: TGTGCCACCAGCACTATGACAGGGCCCAACTACGAGCAGTACTTC. This gives the protein CATSTMTGPNYEQYF.

CDR3 sequence reads: CSVPTAQETQYF. The CDR3 nucleotides are TGCAGCGTCCCGACAGCTCAAGAGACCCAGTACTTC. The chain links TRBV29-1 to TRBJ2-5; tentatively, D is TRBD1 (5 bases). V lost 6 bases and J 2 bases, leaving 10 bases between the germline ends. This CDR3 has 12 residues. Germline loops: CDR1 SQVTM, CDR2 ANQGSEA.

V gene TRBV7-8 combines with J gene TRBJ2-7; no clear D. The V end lost 1 base, the J end lost 6 bases, and 13 bases lay between the germline ends. Germline V gene lookup returns CDR1 SGHVS and CDR2 FQNEAQ. The CDR3 is 14 amino acids. The CDR3 nucleotides read TGTGCCAGCAGCTTAGAAGCCGCGAGGTGCGAGCAGTACTTC. Amino acid sequence: CASSLEAARCEQYF.

The rearrangement joins TRBV6-5 to TRBJ2-1, with 10 bases aligning to TRBD2. This CDR3 spans 16 amino acids. V shed 0 bases, J shed 4 bases, and the junction held 3 bases outside the gene matches. Germline V gene data show CDR1 as MNHEY and CDR2 as SVGAGI. The CDR3, as DNA: TGTGCCAGCAGTTACTCGGGTAGCGGGGGGTACAATGAGCAGTTCTTC. It codes for CASSYSGSGGYNEQFF.

V and J are TRBV7-2 and TRBJ2-7; 9 bases are shared with TRBD1. Germline trimming cut 6 bases from V and 0 bases from J; bases unmatched to any gene: 6. Germline-derived CDR1 and CDR2 are SGHTA and FQGNSA. This CDR3 region has 15 residues. CDR3 amino acids: CASRPRDRVSYEQYF. CDR3 DNA: TGTGCCAGCAGACCCCGGGACAGGGTCTCCTACGAGCAGTACTTC. Supplemented by reference TRBV7-2 and TRBJ2-7, the full variable domain reads GAGVSQSPSNKVTEKGKDVELRCDPISGHTALYWYRQSLGQGLEFLIYFQGNSAPDKSGLPSDRFSAERTGGSVSTLTIQRTQQEDSAVYLCASRPRDRVSYEQYFGPGTRLTVT.

This clone was counted a single time. V and J are TRBV7-2 and TRBJ2-5; D call uncertain. Deletions cut 5 bases from V and 0 bases from J, with 10 bases between. CDR1 is SGHTA, CDR2 FQGNSA, per germline. The CDR3 is 14 amino acids. The CDR3 is CASSAAPYQETQYF. DNA of the CDR3: TGTGCCAGCAGCGCGGCCCCGTACCAAGAGACCCAGTACTTC.

V is TRBV27 and J is TRBJ2-5; a weak D match, TRBD2 (5 bases). V shed 2 bases and J shed 6 bases, with 10 bases lying between them. The length of the CDR3 is 13 residues. In germline, CDR1 is MNHEY, CDR2 SMNVEV (reference sequence). Here the CDR3 reads CASSLRGWQTQYF. The CDR3 region has the DNA TGTGCCAGCAGTTTAAGAGGGTGGCAGACCCAGTACTTC.

V and J are TRBV4-3 and TRBJ2-7; D possibly uses TRBD1 or TRBD2 (5 bases each). The V and J ends lost 0 bases and 10 bases respectively, with 13 bases between them. The CDR3 is 13 residues long. The V gene's germline CDR1 is LGHNA and CDR2 YSLEER. This CDR3 is CASSQEGTATQYF. The CDR3 DNA reads as TGCGCCAGCAGCCAAGAAGGGACCGCTACCCAGTACTTC.

The gene calls are TRBV10-3 and TRBJ2-1, with D perhaps given as TRBD1 or TRBD2 (6 bases each). Between the trimmed V and J ends, which lost 8 bases and 12 bases, there was a span of 17 bases. Germline CDR1 ENHRY, CDR2 SYGVKD. This CDR3 spans 12 amino acids. This chain's CDR3 is CAISPGGLGQFF. In nucleotides, the CDR3 is TGTGCCATCTCGCCTGGGGGGCTTGGGCAGTTCTTC.

The chain has TRBV28 and TRBJ1-2; 10 bases match TRBD1. V gave up 3 bases and J gave up 5 bases; unmatched junction bases: 12. The CDR3 covers 17 residues. Germline V CDR1 and CDR2: MDHEN, SYDVKM. CDR3 nucleotides: TGTGCCAGCAGTTTCGCCCTGGACAGGGGGGATCTTTATGGCTACACCTTC. This encodes CASSFALDRGDLYGYTF.

This chain joins TRBV5-4 and TRBJ2-2; TRBD2 agrees at 7 bases. V lost 9 bases and J lost 5; bases outside the gene matches: 4. CDR1 and CDR2 from the germline V gene are SGHNT and YYREEE (reference sequence). This CDR3 has 12 residues. The CDR3 is CATFGGTGELFF. CDR3 sequence (DNA): TGTGCCACCTTCGGGGGGACCGGGGAGCTGTTTTTT.

The genes are TRBV27 and TRBJ2-2, with TRBD1 as a possible D gene (6 bases). Trimming removed 3 bases at V and 8 bases at J, with 16 bases between. This CDR3 has 15 amino acids. Germline V gene lookup returns CDR1 MNHEY and CDR2 SMNVEV (reference sequence). CDR3 protein: CASSFRGPRWGELFF. Written as DNA, the CDR3 is TGTGCCAGCAGTTTCAGGGGTCCTCGTTGGGGGGAGCTGTTTTTT.

The chain has TRBV5-1 and TRBJ2-7; D gene unclear. Germline V CDR1 and CDR2: SGHRS, YFSETQ. Deletions cut 3 bases from V and 4 bases from J, with 14 bases between. CDR3 length: 14 amino acids. The CDR3 nucleotides are TGCGCCAGCAGCTCAAGTTCGAGTGGTTACGAGCAGTACTTC. It codes for CASSSSSSGYEQYF. The full variable domain, its missing parts supplied by reference TRBV5-1 and TRBJ2-7, is KAGVTQTPRYLIKTRGQQVTLSCSPISGHRSVSWYQQTPGQGLQFLFEYFSETQRNKGNFPGRFSGRQFSNSRSEMNVSTLELGDSALYLCASSSSSSGYEQYFGPGTRLTVT.

CDR3 residues: CASRLSGWEDDTEAFF. As DNA, the CDR3 is TGTGCCAGTAGGCTGTCGGGGTGGGAGGACGACACTGAAGCTTTCTTT. The rearrangement joins TRBV19 to TRBJ1-1, with unresolved D. Trimming cost V 6 bases and J 3 bases, with 20 bases left between them. Per germline, CDR1 LNHDA and CDR2 SQIVND (reference sequence). The CDR3 sequence is 16 residues long.

This sequence joins TRBV11-2 and TRBJ2-3; D possibly corresponds to TRBD2 (5 bases). There are 14 residues in the CDR3. The germline V gene has CDR1 SGHAT and CDR2 FQNNGV. Trimming removed 6 bases at V and 5 bases at J, with 15 bases between. The CDR3 nucleotides are TGTGCCAGCAGGGCGGGCATGCTTGTAGATACGCAGTATTTT. Translating it yields CASRAGMLVDTQYF.

This clone was detected only a few times. V usage is TRBV2 and J usage is TRBJ2-1; 8 nucleotides match TRBD2. With 3 bases clipped from V and 4 bases from J, the junction kept 23 bases outside the gene matches. The CDR3 is 21 amino acids. Germline lookup yields CDR1 SNHLY and CDR2 FYNNEI. This chain's CDR3 is CASSDGPGGGKLAGLYNEQFF. CDR3 DNA sequence: TGTGCCAGCAGTGATGGCCCCGGCGGCGGAAAGCTAGCGGGCCTGTACAATGAGCAGTTCTTC.

The chain has TRBV5-5 and TRBJ2-7, with 8 bases fitting TRBD2. V was pared by 4 bases and J by 4 bases, with 13 bases of the junction left unmatched. The CDR3 is made up of 16 amino acids. Germline CDR1 and CDR2: SGHKS and YYEKEE (reference sequence). The CDR3 loop is CASSPALEVAGYEQYF. CDR3 coding DNA: TGTGCCAGCAGCCCGGCCCTGGAGGTAGCGGGATACGAGCAGTACTTC.

V gene TRBV28 combines with J gene TRBJ2-7; D gene unclear. With 6 bases removed from V and 2 bases from J, the gap between germline ends came to 14 bases. This CDR3 region has 14 residues. Germline V gene data show CDR1 as MDHEN and CDR2 as SYDVKM. This CDR3 is CASSFSDGPYEQYF. The CDR3 coding sequence is TGTGCCAGCAGCTTCTCGGACGGGCCCTACGAGCAGTACTTC.